These 28 T cell receptor beta chains were all obtained from the same sample, sequenced in a study of cytomegalovirus exposure and HLA in healthy donors. Sequencing used immunoSEQ multiplex PCR; TCRdb keeps in-frame clones, though not all of them. The table lists roughly 56,000 clones, 93% of them singletons. Sequences were obtained from PBMCs. These receptors originate from a woman aged 18 to 35 in good health and CMV-seropositive.

This clone was seen a few times. The chain has TRBV6-5 and TRBJ2-7; D remains unclear. This CDR3 region has 12 residues. Trimming shortened V by 5 bases and J by 6 bases, and 11 bases separated the two germline ends. Germline CDR1 and CDR2: MNHEY and SVGAGI. The CDR3 DNA reads TGTGCCAGCAGTAGCGCGGTGGGCGAGCAGTACTTC. It translates to CASSSAVGEQYF.

V and J are TRBV10-3 and TRBJ1-1; no clear D gene. Germline V gives CDR1 ENHRY, CDR2 SYGVKD. The V and J ends lost 4 bases and 0 bases respectively, with 12 bases between them. This CDR3 has 15 amino acids. CDR3 nucleotides: TGTGCCATCAGTGCCGGCCAGACTATGAACACTGAAGCTTTCTTT. Translation gives CAISAGQTMNTEAFF.

The rearrangement joins TRBV19 to TRBJ1-1; D is undetermined. CDR3 length equals 13 residues. V gave up 6 bases and J gave up 4 bases, with 12 bases separating them. Germline V lookup: CDR1 LNHDA, CDR2 SQIVND (reference sequence). The CDR3 loop is CASRRARGTEAFF. The CDR3 DNA follows: TGTGCCAGTAGGAGGGCCCGGGGCACTGAAGCTTTCTTT.

V is TRBV25-1 and J is TRBJ1-5; D might be TRBD1 (5 bases). The CDR3 consists of 13 residues. Trimming pared 3 bases from V and 3 bases from J, leaving 6 bases between. Per the germline V gene, CDR1 is MGHDK and CDR2 is SYGVNS. This chain's CDR3 is CASSDRDNQPQHF. CDR3 DNA sequence: TGTGCCAGCAGTGACAGGGACAATCAGCCCCAGCATTTT. The full variable domain, completed using reference TRBV25-1 and TRBJ1-5, is EADIYQTPRYLVIGTGKKITLECSQTMGHDKMYWYQQDPGMELHLIHYSYGVNSTEKGDLSSESTVSRIRTEHFPLTLESARPSHTSQYLCASSDRDNQPQHFGDGTRLSIL.

The genes are TRBV4-1 and TRBJ2-4; 7 nucleotides line up with TRBD1. The CDR3 extends over 17 amino acids. CDR1 is MGHRA and CDR2 is YSYEKL in the germline V gene. V shed 2 bases and J 0 bases; nucleotides not matched to a gene: 7. CDR3 sequence reads: CASSQPRQGRAKNIQYF. The CDR3, as DNA: TGCGCCAGCAGCCAACCGAGACAGGGAAGAGCCAAAAACATTCAGTACTTC.

J is TRBJ1-6 and V is TRBV6-4; 7 bases match TRBD1. CDR3 length: 14 amino acids. CDR1 MRHNA and CDR2 SNTAGT come from the germline V gene. Germline trimming cut 4 bases from V and 5 bases from J; bases unmatched to any gene: 2. The CDR3 loop reads CASSAGTDNSPLHF. CDR3 bases: TGTGCCAGCAGTGCCGGGACAGATAATTCACCCCTCCACTTT.

The chain is built from TRBV19 and TRBJ1-2; 11 bases are shared with TRBD1. This CDR3 region has 14 residues. Germline-derived CDR1 and CDR2 are LNHDA and SQIVND (reference sequence). Germline trimming cut 4 bases from V and 4 bases from J; bases unmatched to any gene: 2. Here the CDR3 DNA reads TGTGCCAGTAGTAGGACAGGGGGCTCCTATGGCTACACCTTC. Encoded protein: CASSRTGGSYGYTF.

The chain has TRBV10-1 and TRBJ2-3, with 8 bases fitting TRBD2. This CDR3 contains 14 residues. The V and J ends lost 4 bases and 4 bases, in that order; junction bases with no gene match: 4. Germline CDR1 WNHNN, CDR2 SYGVQD (reference sequence). The CDR3 region has the DNA TGCGCCAGCAGTGTAGCGGGACCCTCAGATACGCAGTATTTT. Translation: CASSVAGPSDTQYF.

A single count supports this clone. The rearrangement joins TRBV18 to TRBJ1-2; 9 bases fit TRBD1. CDR3 size: 15 residues. The V segment lost 5 bases and the J segment 6 bases; nucleotides outside the gene matches: 10. Per the germline V gene, CDR1 is KGHSH and CDR2 is LQKENI. The CDR3 sequence: CASSAGQGLLDGYTF. The DNA of the CDR3 is TGTGCCAGCTCAGCGGGACAGGGCTTGCTAGATGGCTACACCTTC.

This chain uses TRBV6-5 with TRBJ1-5; perhaps TRBD1 as D (5 bases). CDR1 is MNHEY and CDR2 is SVGAGI in the germline V gene. The CDR3 is 15 residues long. V dropped 2 bases and J dropped 3 bases, with 11 bases sitting between them. CDR3 sequence (DNA): TGTGCCAGCAGTTACATCAAGGGGTCCAATCAGCCCCAGCATTTT. Translating it yields CASSYIKGSNQPQHF.

The rearrangement uses TRBV7-8 and TRBJ1-1, with TRBD1 matching 7 bases. V lost 3 bases to trimming and J lost 1 base; unmatched junction nucleotides: 2. CDR3 length: 14 residues. The germline CDR1 and CDR2 sequences are SGHVS and FQNEAQ. In DNA form, the CDR3 reads TGTGCCAGCAGCTTCCGACAGGGGAACACTGAAGCTTTCTTT. Translated, it gives CASSFRQGNTEAFF.

This chain connects TRBV25-1 to TRBJ1-2; TRBD1 aligns across 11 bases. The CDR3 spans 14 residues. V was clipped by 4 bases and J by 8 bases; unmatched bases: 6. In germline, CDR1 is MGHDK, CDR2 SYGVNS. The CDR3: CASSGTGGAGGYTF. The CDR3 DNA reads TGTGCCAGCAGTGGGACAGGGGGCGCGGGAGGCTACACCTTC.

V gene TRBV18 combines with J gene TRBJ1-5; D may be TRBD1 (5 bases). Between the trimmed V and J ends, which lost 4 bases and 3 bases, there was a span of 16 bases. CDR1 KGHSH and CDR2 LQKENI come from the germline V gene. CDR3 length equals 16 residues. CDR3 nucleotide sequence: TGTGCCAGCTCACTAGGTGGGGGGTCTTTCAATCAGCCCCAGCATTTT. It specifies CASSLGGGSFNQPQHF.

The rearrangement joins TRBV5-1 to TRBJ1-3; 7 positions match TRBD1. Losses at the gene ends were 4 bases for V and 4 bases for J; bases not matched to a gene: 14. The CDR3 contains 17 residues. Germline loops: CDR1 SGHRS, CDR2 YFSETQ. CDR3: CASSTGQTGISGNTIYF. The CDR3 DNA reads TGCGCCAGCAGCACAGGACAGACAGGGATTTCCGGAAACACCATATATTTT.

This chain uses TRBV4-3 with TRBJ2-1, with no clear D. Trimming removed 0 bases from V and 8 bases from J, with 14 bases in between. This CDR3 has 15 amino acids. Germline CDR1 LGHNA, CDR2 YSLEER. The chain's CDR3 is CASSQDWVALDEQFF. The CDR3 nucleotides read TGCGCCAGCAGCCAAGATTGGGTAGCTTTGGATGAGCAGTTCTTC.

This clone was seen more than once but under ten times. This chain uses TRBV6-4 with TRBJ2-4; TRBD2 matches at 13 bases. CDR3 length equals 16 residues. V trimming: 0 bases; J trimming: 4 bases; junction bases outside the gene matches: 0. CDR1 is MRHNA and CDR2 is SNTAGT in the germline V gene. CDR3 sequence: CASSDSTSGGKNIQYF. CDR3 DNA: TGTGCCAGCAGTGACTCGACTAGCGGGGGGAAAAACATTCAGTACTTC.

The rearrangement joins TRBV11-2 to TRBJ1-1, with D maybe TRBD1 (6 bases). This CDR3 contains 13 residues. Trimming removed 1 base at V and 4 bases at J, with 7 bases between. Germline assignment: CDR1 SGHAT and CDR2 FQNNGV. The CDR3 DNA follows: TGTGCCAGCAGCTTAGGGACAGTCACTGAAGCTTTCTTT. Its protein product is CASSLGTVTEAFF.

The rearrangement links TRBV6-6 to TRBJ1-2, with D unclear. The CDR3 has 12 residues. Germline V gives CDR1 MNHNY, CDR2 SVGAGI (reference sequence). V lost 2 bases to trimming and J lost 6 bases, with 7 bases between them. The CDR3, as DNA: TGTGCCAGCAGTTACCCCCTTGATGGCTACACCTTC. Encoded protein: CASSYPLDGYTF.

V and J are TRBV6-1 and TRBJ1-5, with D uncertain. Germline V gene lookup returns CDR1 MNHNS and CDR2 SASEGT. This CDR3 comprises 12 residues. The V end was cut by 6 bases, the J end by 0 bases, with 3 bases between. CDR3 DNA sequence: TGTGCCAGCAGGAGTAGCAATCAGCCCCAGCATTTT. Encoded protein: CASRSSNQPQHF.

This clone was counted between two and nine times. This rearrangement joins TRBV15 to TRBJ2-4; no firm D call. Germline-derived CDR1 and CDR2 are LNHNV and YYDKDF (reference sequence). The ends were cut back, 1 base at V and 0 bases at J, with 16 bases in the middle. The CDR3 runs to 18 residues. The CDR3 spells CATSRAIGVGLAKNIQYF. The CDR3 DNA sequence: TGTGCCACCAGCAGAGCAATTGGAGTTGGTCTAGCCAAAAACATTCAGTACTTC.

J is TRBJ2-7 and V is TRBV7-6; TRBD2 matches at 12 bases. This CDR3 has 18 amino acids. The J segment lost 1 base and the V segment lost 5 bases, leaving 12 bases of the junction unmatched. From germline, CDR1 is SGHVS and CDR2 FNYEAQ. DNA for the CDR3: TGTGCCAGCAGCCCAGGACTAGCGGGGTACCTCAATTCCTACGAGCAGTACTTC. Amino acids: CASSPGLAGYLNSYEQYF.

This rearrangement joins TRBV27 to TRBJ1-5; 8 nucleotides line up with TRBD1. Per the germline V gene, CDR1 is MNHEY and CDR2 is SMNVEV (reference sequence). There are 15 residues in the CDR3. Germline trimming cut 5 bases from V and 7 bases from J; bases unmatched to any gene: 10. The CDR3 DNA sequence: TGTGCCAGCAGTCCTCTGACAGGGGATCAGCAGCCCCAGCATTTT. Translated, it gives CASSPLTGDQQPQHF.

The V and J genes are TRBV19 and TRBJ2-3, with 12 bases aligning to TRBD2. The germline V gene has CDR1 LNHDA and CDR2 SQIVND (reference sequence). There are 15 residues in the CDR3. The trim removed 6 bases at V and 3 bases at J, leaving 4 bases unmatched. The chain's CDR3 is CASRLAGGPTDTQYF. CDR3 sequence (DNA): TGTGCCAGTAGGCTAGCGGGGGGGCCTACAGATACGCAGTATTTT.

The chain couples TRBV25-1 to TRBJ1-1; no reliable D call. The CDR3 sequence is 10 residues long. V shed 8 bases and J shed 7 bases, with 8 bases lying between them. The germline CDR1 and CDR2 sequences are MGHDK and SYGVNS. CDR3 nucleotide sequence: TGTGCCAGCTCCGGGAGTGAAGCTTTCTTT. This sequence encodes CASSGSEAFF.

The chain joins TRBV9 to TRBJ1-1; D is uncertain. The CDR3 loop spans 11 amino acids. V lost 6 bases and J 3 bases, leaving 6 bases between the germline ends. The germline CDR1 and CDR2 sequences are SGDLS and YYNGEE. The CDR3 loop reads CASKADTEAFF. CDR3 DNA: TGTGCCAGCAAGGCGGACACTGAAGCTTTCTTT.

CDR3 sequence (DNA): TGCGCCAGCAGCCCGGATGGCGGACAGAAGAACACTGAAGCTTTCTTT. It specifies CASSPDGGQKNTEAFF. V and J are TRBV5-1 and TRBJ1-1, with TRBD1 as a possible D gene (6 bases). CDR3 length: 16 residues. V was cut by 4 bases and J by 1 base, with 17 bases left in between. Germline-derived CDR1 and CDR2 are SGHRS and YFSETQ. Using reference TRBV5-1 and TRBJ1-1 for the parts outside the CDR3, the full variable domain is KAGVTQTPRYLIKTRGQQVTLSCSPISGHRSVSWYQQTPGQGLQFLFEYFSETQRNKGNFPGRFSGRQFSNSRSEMNVSTLELGDSALYLCASSPDGGQKNTEAFFGQGTRLTVV.

V gene TRBV9 combines with J gene TRBJ1-3; D is undetermined. Germline V lookup: CDR1 SGDLS, CDR2 YYNGEE. The CDR3 is made up of 13 amino acids. Trimming cost V 2 bases and J 4 bases, with 7 bases left between them. CDR3: CASSVASGNTIYF. CDR3 DNA: TGTGCCAGCAGCGTCGCGTCGGGAAACACCATATATTTT.

The chain uses TRBV5-1 and TRBJ2-2; perhaps TRBD2 as D (5 bases). The CDR3 length is 16 residues. The V and J ends lost 1 base and 0 bases respectively, with 10 bases between them. Looked up from germline, CDR1 is SGHRS and CDR2 is YFSETQ. The CDR3 DNA follows: TGCGCCAGCAGCTTGTTCGGGGATTCGAACACCGGGGAGCTGTTTTTT. This translates into CASSLFGDSNTGELFF.